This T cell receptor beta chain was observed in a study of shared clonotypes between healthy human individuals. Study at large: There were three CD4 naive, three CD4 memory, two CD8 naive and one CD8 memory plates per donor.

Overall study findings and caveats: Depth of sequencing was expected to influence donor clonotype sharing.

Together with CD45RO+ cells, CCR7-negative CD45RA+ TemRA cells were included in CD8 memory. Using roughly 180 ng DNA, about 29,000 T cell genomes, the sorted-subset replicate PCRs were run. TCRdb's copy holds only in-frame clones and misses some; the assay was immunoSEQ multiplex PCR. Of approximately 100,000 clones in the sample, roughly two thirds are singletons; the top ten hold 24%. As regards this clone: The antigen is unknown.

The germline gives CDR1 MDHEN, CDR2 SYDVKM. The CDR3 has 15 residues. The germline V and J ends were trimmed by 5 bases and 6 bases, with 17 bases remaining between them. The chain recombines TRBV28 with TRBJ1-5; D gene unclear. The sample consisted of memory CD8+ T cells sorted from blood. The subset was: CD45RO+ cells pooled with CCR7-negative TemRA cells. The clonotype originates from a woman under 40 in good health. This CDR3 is CASSTTAGRSQPQHF. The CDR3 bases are TGTGCCAGCAGTACGACCGCCGGGAGAAGTCAGCCCCAGCATTTT.